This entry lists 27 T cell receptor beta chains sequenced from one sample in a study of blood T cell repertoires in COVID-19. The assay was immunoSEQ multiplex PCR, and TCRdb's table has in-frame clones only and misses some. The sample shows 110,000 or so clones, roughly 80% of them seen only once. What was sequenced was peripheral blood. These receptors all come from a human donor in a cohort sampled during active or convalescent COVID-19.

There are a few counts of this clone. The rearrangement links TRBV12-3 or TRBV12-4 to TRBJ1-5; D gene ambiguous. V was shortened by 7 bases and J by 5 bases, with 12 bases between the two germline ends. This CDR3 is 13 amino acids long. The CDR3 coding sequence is TGTGCCAGCACCGATGAGGCCTATCAGCCCCAGCATTTT. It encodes CASTDEAYQPQHF.

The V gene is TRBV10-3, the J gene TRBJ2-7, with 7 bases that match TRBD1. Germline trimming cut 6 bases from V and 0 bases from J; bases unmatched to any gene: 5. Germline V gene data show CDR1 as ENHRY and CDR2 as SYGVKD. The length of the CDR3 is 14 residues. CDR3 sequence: CAISDDRASYEQYF. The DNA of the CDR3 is TGTGCCATCAGCGATGACAGGGCCTCCTACGAGCAGTACTTC.

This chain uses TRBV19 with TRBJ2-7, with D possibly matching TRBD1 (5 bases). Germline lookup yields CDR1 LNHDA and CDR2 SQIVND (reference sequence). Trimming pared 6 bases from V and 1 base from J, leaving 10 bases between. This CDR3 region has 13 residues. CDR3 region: CASRARTSYEQYF. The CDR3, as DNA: TGTGCCAGTAGAGCCAGGACATCCTACGAGCAGTACTTC.

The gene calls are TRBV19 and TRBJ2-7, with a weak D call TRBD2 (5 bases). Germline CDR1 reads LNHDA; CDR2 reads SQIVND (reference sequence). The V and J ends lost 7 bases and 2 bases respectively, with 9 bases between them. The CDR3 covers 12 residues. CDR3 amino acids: CASTDGTYEQYF. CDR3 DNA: TGTGCCAGTACCGACGGGACCTACGAGCAGTACTTC.

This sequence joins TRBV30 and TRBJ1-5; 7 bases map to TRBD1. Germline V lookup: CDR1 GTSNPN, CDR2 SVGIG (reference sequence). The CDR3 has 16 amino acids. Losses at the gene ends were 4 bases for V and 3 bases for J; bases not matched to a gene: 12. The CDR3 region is CAWTQGSLSLNQPQHF. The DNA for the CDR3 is TGTGCCTGGACACAGGGGTCCCTTAGTCTCAATCAGCCCCAGCATTTT.

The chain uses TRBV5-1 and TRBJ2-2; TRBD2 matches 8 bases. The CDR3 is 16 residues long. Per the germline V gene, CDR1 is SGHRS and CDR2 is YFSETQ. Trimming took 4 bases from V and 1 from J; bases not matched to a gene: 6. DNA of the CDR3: TGCGCCAGCAGCATCACTCTAGCGGGGAACACCGGGGAGCTGTTTTTT. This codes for CASSITLAGNTGELFF.

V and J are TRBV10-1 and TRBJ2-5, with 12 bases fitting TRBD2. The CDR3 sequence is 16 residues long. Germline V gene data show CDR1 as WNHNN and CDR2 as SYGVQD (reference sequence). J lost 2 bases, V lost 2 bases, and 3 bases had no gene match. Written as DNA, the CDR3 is TGCGCCAGCAGTGAGGGTCTAGCGGGGGGGCAAGAGACCCAGTACTTC. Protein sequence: CASSEGLAGGQETQYF.

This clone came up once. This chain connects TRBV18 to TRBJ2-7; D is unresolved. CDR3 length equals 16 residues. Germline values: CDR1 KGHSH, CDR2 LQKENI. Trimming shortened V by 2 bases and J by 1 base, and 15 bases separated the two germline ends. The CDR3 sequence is CASSPDGWYRSYEQYF. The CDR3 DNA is TGTGCCAGCTCACCAGATGGATGGTACAGATCCTACGAGCAGTACTTC.

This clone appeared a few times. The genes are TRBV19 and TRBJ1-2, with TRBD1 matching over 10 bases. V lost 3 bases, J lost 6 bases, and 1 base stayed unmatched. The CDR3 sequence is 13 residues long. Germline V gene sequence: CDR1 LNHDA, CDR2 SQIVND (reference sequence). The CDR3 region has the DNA TGTGCCAGTAGTATGGGGACAGGGGATGGCTACACCTTC. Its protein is CASSMGTGDGYTF.

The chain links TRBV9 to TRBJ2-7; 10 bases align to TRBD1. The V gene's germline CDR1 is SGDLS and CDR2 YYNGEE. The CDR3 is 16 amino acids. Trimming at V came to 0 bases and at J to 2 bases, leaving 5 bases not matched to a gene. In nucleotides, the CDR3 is TGTGCCAGCAGCGTAGGAGGCGGACAGGGGGCCTACGAGCAGTACTTC. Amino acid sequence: CASSVGGGQGAYEQYF.

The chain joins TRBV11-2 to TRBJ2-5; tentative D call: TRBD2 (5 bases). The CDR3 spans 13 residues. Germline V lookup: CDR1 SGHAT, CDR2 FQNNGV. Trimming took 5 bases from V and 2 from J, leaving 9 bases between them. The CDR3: CASSPGLQETQYF. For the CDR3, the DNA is TGTGCCAGCAGCCCCGGACTTCAAGAGACCCAGTACTTC.

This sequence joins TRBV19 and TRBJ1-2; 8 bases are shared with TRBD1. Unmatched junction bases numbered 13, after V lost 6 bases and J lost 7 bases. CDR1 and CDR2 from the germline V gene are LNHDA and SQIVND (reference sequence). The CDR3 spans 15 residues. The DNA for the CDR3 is TGTGCCAGTAGCGCCGGGACAGGTCGTGTCGTTGGCTACACCTTC. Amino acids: CASSAGTGRVVGYTF.

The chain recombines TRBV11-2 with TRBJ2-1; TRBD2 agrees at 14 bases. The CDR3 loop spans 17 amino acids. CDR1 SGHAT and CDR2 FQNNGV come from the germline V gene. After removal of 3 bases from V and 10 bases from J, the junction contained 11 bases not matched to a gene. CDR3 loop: CASSFWTSGGIFREQFF. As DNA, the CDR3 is TGTGCCAGCAGCTTCTGGACTAGCGGGGGGATATTTAGGGAGCAGTTCTTC.

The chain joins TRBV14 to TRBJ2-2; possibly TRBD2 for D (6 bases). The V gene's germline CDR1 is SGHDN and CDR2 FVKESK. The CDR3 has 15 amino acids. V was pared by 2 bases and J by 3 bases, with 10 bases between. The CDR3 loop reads CASSQRRGYTGELFF. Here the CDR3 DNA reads TGTGCCAGCAGCCAAAGGCGGGGCTACACCGGGGAGCTGTTTTTT.

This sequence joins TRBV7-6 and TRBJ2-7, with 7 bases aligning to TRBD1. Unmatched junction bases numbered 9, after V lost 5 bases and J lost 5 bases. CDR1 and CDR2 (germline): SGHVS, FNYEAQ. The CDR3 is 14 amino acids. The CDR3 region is CASSTRQGGDEQYF. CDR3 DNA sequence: TGTGCCAGCAGCACCCGACAGGGTGGCGACGAGCAGTACTTC.

CDR3 protein: CASSLLRTSGRNEQFF. As DNA, the CDR3 is TGTGCCAGCAGTTTACTAAGGACTAGCGGGAGGAATGAGCAGTTCTTC. The gene calls are TRBV28 and TRBJ2-1, with 14 bases that match TRBD2. The CDR3 runs 16 residues. J lost 7 bases, V lost 2 bases, and 4 bases had no gene match. The V gene's germline CDR1 is MDHEN and CDR2 SYDVKM.

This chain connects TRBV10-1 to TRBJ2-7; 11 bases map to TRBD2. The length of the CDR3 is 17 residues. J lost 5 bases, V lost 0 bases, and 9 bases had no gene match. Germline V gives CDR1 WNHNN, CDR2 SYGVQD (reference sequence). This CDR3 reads CASSESLAGGKGNEQYF. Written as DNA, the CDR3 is TGCGCCAGCAGTGAGTCCCTAGCGGGAGGAAAGGGAAACGAGCAGTACTTC.

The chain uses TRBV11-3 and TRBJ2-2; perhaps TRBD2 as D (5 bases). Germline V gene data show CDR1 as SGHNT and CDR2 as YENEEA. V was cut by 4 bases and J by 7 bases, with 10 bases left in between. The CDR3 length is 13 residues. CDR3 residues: CASSSRGFGELFF. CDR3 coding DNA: TGTGCCAGCAGCTCCCGGGGTTTCGGGGAGCTGTTTTTT.

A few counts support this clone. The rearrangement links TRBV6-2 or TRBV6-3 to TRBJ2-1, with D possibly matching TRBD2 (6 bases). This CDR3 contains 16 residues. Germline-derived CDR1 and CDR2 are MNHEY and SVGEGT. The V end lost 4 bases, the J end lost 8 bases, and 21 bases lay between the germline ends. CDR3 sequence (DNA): TGTGCCAGCAGTTCTAGTTTGGCGGGGTTAATGTATGAGCAGTTCTTC. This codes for CASSSSLAGLMYEQFF.

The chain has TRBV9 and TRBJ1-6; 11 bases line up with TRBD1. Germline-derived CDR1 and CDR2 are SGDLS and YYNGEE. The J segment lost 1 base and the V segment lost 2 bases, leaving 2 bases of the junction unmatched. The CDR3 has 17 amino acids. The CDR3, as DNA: TGTGCCAGCAGCGTCGGGACAGGGGGTTCCTATAATTCACCCCTCCACTTT. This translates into CASSVGTGGSYNSPLHF.

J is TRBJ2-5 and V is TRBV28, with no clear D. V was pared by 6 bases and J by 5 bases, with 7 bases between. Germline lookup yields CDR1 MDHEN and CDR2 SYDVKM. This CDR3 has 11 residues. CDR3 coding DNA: TGTGCCAGCAGGTCCGAGGAGACCCAGTACTTC. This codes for CASRSEETQYF.

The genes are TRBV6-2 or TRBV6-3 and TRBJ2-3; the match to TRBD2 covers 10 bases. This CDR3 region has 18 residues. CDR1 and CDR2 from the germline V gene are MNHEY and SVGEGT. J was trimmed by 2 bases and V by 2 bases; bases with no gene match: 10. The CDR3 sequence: CASSYLSGRSAVTDTQYF. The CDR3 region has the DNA TGTGCCAGCAGTTACCTTAGCGGGAGGTCGGCGGTCACAGATACGCAGTATTTT.

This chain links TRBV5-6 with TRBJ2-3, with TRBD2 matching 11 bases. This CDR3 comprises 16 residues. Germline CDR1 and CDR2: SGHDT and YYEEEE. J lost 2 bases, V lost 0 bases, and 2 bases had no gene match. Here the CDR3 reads CASSLGLAGPTDTQYF. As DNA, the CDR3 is TGTGCCAGCAGCTTGGGACTAGCGGGACCCACAGATACGCAGTATTTT.

The CDR3 sequence: CASSPPGLRTDTQYF. As DNA, the CDR3 is TGCGCCAGCAGCCCCCCGGGACTCCGCACAGATACGCAGTATTTT. The chain recombines TRBV5-1 with TRBJ2-3; weak D call: TRBD2 (6 bases). The CDR3 sequence is 15 residues long. Per the germline V gene, CDR1 is SGHRS and CDR2 is YFSETQ. V gave up 4 bases and J gave up 1 base, with 13 bases separating them.

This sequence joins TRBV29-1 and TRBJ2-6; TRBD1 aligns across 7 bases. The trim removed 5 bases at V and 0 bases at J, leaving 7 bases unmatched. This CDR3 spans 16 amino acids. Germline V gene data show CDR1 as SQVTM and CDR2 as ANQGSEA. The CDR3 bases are TGCAGCGTTCTTGCGGCAGGGGGCTCTGGGGCCAACGTCCTGACTTTC. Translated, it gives CSVLAAGGSGANVLTF.

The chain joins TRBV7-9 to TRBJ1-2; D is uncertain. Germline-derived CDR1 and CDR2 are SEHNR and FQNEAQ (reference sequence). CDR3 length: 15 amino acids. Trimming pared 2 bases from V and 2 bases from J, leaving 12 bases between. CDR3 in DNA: TGTGCCAGCAGCTTACTGGGGAGTCGGAACTATGGCTACACCTTC. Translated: CASSLLGSRNYGYTF.

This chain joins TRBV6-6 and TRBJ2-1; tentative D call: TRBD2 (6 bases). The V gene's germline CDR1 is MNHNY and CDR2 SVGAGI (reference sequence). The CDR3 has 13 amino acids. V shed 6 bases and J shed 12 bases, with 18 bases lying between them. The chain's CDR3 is CASSTGGPGGQFF. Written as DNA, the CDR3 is TGTGCCAGCAGCACAGGAGGGCCAGGTGGGCAGTTCTTC.